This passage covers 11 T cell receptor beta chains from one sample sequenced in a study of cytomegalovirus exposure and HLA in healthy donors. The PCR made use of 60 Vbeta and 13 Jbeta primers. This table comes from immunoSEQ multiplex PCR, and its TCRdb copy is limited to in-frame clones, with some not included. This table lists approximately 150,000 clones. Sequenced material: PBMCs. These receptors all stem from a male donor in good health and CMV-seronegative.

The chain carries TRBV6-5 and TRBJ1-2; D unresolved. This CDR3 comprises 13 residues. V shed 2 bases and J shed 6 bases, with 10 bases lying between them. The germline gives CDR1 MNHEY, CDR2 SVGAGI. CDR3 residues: CASSYERTHGYTF. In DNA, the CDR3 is TGTGCCAGCAGTTACGAAAGGACTCATGGCTACACCTTC.

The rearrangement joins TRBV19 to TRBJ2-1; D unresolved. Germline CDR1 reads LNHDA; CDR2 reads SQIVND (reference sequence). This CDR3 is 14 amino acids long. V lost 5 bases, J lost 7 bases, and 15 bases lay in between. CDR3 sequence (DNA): TGTGCCAGTAGTGATTTGAGTCTCCAAAATGAGCAGTTCTTC. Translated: CASSDLSLQNEQFF.

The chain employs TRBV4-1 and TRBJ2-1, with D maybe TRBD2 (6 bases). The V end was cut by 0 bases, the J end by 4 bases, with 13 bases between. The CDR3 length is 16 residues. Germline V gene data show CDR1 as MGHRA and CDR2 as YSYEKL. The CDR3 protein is CASSQDRAGWYNEQFF. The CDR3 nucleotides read TGCGCCAGCAGCCAAGATCGAGCGGGTTGGTACAATGAGCAGTTCTTC.

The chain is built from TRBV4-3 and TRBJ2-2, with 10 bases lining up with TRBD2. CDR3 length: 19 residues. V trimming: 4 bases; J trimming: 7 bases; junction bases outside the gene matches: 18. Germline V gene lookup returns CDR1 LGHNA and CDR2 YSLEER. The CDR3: CASSPHPQSGGARVGELFF. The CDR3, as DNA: TGCGCCAGCAGCCCCCACCCCCAAAGCGGGGGGGCCAGGGTCGGGGAGCTGTTTTTT.

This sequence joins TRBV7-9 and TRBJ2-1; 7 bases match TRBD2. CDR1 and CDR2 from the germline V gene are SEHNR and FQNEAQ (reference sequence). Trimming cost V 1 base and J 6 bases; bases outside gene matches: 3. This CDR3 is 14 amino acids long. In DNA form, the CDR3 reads TGTGCCAGCAGCTTAGGACGGGAGGCCAATGAGCAGTTCTTC. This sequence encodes CASSLGREANEQFF.

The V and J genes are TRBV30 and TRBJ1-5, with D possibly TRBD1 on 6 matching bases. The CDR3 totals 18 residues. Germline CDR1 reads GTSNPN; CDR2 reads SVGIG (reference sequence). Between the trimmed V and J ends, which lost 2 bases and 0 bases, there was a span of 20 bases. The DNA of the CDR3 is TGTGCCTGGAGTCCACCTAGAACCGGGACATATAGCAATCAGCCCCAGCATTTT. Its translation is CAWSPPRTGTYSNQPQHF. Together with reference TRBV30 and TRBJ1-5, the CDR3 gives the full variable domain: SQTIHQWPATLVQPVGSPLSLECTVEGTSNPNLYWYRQAAGRGLQLLFYSVGIGQISSEVPQNLSASRPQDRQFILSSKKLLLSDSGFYLCAWSPPRTGTYSNQPQHFGDGTRLSIL.

The CDR3 nucleotides read TGTGCCAGCTCACCAGCTAACAATCAGCCCCAGCATTTT. This gives the protein CASSPANNQPQHF. The V and J genes are TRBV18 and TRBJ1-5, with D uncertain. The CDR3 contains 13 residues. V was clipped by 2 bases and J by 3 bases, with 5 bases between them. Germline CDR1 reads KGHSH; CDR2 reads LQKENI.

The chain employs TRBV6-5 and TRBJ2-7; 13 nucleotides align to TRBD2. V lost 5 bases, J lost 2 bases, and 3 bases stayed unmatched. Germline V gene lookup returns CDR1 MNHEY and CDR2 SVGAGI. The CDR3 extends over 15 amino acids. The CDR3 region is CASSPGLAGAYEQYF. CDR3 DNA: TGTGCCAGCAGTCCTGGACTAGCGGGGGCCTACGAGCAGTACTTC.

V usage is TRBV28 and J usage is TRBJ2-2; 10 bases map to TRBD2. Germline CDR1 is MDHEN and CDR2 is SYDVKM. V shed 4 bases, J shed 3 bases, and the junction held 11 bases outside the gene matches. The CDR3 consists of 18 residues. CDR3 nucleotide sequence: TGTGCCAGCAGTTCACTAGCGGGGAGGTCCGCGGACACCGGGGAGCTGTTTTTT. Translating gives CASSSLAGRSADTGELFF.

CDR3 sequence (DNA): TGTGCCAGCAGCGTAGATAACGGGTTGGAGCAGTACTTC. It is translated as CASSVDNGLEQYF. The chain has TRBV9 and TRBJ2-7, with no clear D. The germline CDR1 and CDR2 sequences are SGDLS and YYNGEE. V was shortened by 0 bases and J by 7 bases, with 11 bases between the two germline ends. This CDR3 comprises 13 residues.

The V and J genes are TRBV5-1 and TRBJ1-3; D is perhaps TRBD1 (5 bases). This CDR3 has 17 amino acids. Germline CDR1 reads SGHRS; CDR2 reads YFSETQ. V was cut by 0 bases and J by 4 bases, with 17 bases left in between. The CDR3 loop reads CASSLAGPQGTGNTIYF. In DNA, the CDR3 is TGCGCCAGCAGCTTGGCAGGCCCCCAGGGCACCGGAAACACCATATATTTT.